This T cell receptor (beta chain) is from a study of blood T cell repertoires in COVID-19. Overall study: The origin of the acute and convalescent COVID-19 samples was the United States, Italy and Spain. From T cells, B-cell-depleted T cells, or PBMCs came the material, which was cDNA or gDNA.

In the authors' workflow: Reference gene primer amplification gave estimated nucleated cell counts. Clones were sequenced by immunoSEQ multiplex PCR, and TCRdb holds only the in-frame ones, with some missing. Clone size and V and J calls were adopted from that table, with D and trimming inferred from the DNA. This sample has around 160,000 clones, with roughly 85% found just once. The table lists this clone with a few counts. The V gene's germline CDR1 is MNHNS and CDR2 SASEGT. The trim removed 0 bases at V and 6 bases at J, leaving 10 bases unmatched. The CDR3 sequence is 16 residues long. What was sequenced was peripheral blood. This receptor was taken from a man in his fifties or sixties with acute or convalescent COVID-19. This sequence joins TRBV6-1 and TRBJ2-7; the match to TRBD2 covers 8 bases. In DNA, the CDR3 is TGTGCCAGCAGTGAAGCGCTTCGGCTAGCGGGTCTCGAGCAGTACTTC. This encodes CASSEALRLAGLEQYF.